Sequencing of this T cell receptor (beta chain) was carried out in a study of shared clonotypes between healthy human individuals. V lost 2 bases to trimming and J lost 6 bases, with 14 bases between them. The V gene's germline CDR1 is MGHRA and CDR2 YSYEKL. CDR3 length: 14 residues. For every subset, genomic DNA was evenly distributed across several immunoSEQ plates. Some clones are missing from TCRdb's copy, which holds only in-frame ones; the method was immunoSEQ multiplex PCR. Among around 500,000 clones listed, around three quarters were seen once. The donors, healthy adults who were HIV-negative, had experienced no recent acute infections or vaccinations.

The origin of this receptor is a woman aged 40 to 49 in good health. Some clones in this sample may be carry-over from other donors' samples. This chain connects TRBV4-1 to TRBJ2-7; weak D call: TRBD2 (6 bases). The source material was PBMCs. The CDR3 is CASSQSPSEVEQYF. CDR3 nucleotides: TGCGCCAGCAGCCAATCCCCTAGCGAGGTCGAGCAGTACTTC.